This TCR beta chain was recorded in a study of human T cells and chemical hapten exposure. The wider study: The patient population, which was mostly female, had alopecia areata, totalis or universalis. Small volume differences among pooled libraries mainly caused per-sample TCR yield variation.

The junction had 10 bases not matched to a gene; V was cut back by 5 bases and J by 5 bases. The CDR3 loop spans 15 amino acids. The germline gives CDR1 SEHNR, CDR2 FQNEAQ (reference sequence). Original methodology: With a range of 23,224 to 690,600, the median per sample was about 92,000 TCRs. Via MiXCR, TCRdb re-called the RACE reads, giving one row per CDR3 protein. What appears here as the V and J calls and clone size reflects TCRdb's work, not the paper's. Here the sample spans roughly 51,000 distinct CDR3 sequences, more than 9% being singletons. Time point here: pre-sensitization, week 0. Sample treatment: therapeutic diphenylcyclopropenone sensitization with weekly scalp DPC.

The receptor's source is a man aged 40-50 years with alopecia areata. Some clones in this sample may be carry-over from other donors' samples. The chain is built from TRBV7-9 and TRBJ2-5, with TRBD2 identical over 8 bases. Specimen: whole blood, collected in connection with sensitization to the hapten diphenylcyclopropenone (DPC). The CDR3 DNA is TGTGCCAGCAGCGGGGATGGTAGCGGGACTGAGACCCAGTACTTC. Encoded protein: CASSGDGSGTETQYF.